The TCR beta chain under discussion was sequenced for a study of shared clonotypes between healthy human individuals. As for the study in general: Every donor yielded three CD4 naive, three CD4 memory, two CD8 naive and one CD8 memory plate.

Each PCR replicate from the sorted subsets contained approximately 0.2 ug DNA, which is about 30,000 T cell genomes. Libraries were prepared by immunoSEQ multiplex PCR; TCRdb keeps only in-frame clonotypes and omits some of them. The sample holds 2,500,000 or so clones; 80% to 95% are singletons and the top ten take roughly 0.36%. The V end lost 0 bases, the J end lost 7 bases, and 13 bases lay between the germline ends. The CDR3 length is 15 residues. Germline CDR1 and CDR2: SNHLY and FYNNEI. The rearrangement uses TRBV2 and TRBJ2-1; D remains ambiguous. This TCR was recovered from a young man in good health. Some clones in this sample may be carry-over from other donors' samples. Sequenced material: naive CD4+ T cells from PBMCs. Subset described: CD45RA+ positively selected. CDR3 sequence reads: CASSEAILKENEQFF. The DNA of the CDR3 is TGTGCCAGCAGTGAAGCGATCTTGAAGGAGAATGAGCAGTTCTTC. The complete variable domain, with remaining parts taken from reference TRBV2 and TRBJ2-1, reads EPEVTQTPSHQVTQMGQEVILRCVPISNHLYFYWYRQILGQKVEFLVSFYNNEISEKSEIFDDQFSVERPDGSNFTLKIRSTKLEDSAMYFCASSEAILKENEQFFGPGTRLTVL.